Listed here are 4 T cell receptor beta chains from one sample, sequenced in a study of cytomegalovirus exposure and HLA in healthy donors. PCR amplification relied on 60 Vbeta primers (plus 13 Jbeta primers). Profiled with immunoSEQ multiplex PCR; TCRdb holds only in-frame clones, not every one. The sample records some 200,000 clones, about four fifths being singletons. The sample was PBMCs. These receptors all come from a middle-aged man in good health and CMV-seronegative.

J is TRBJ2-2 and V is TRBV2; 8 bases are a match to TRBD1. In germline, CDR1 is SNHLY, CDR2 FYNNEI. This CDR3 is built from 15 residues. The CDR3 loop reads CASARQGADTGELFF. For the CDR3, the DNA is TGTGCTAGTGCGAGGCAGGGGGCAGACACCGGGGAGCTGTTTTTT.

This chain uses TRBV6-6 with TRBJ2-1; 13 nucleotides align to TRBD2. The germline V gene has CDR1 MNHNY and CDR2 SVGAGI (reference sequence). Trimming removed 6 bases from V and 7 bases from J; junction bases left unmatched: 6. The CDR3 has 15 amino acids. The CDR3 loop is CASSPGTSGENEQFF. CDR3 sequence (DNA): TGTGCCAGCAGCCCCGGGACTAGCGGGGAAAATGAGCAGTTCTTC.

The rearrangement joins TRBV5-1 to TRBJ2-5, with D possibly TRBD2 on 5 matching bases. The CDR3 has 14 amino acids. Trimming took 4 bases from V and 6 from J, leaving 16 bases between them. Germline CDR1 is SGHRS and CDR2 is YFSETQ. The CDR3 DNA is TGCGCCAGCAGCCTCACTAGGGTGGGAAAGACCCAGTACTTC. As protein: CASSLTRVGKTQYF.

Written as DNA, the CDR3 is TGTGCCAGCAGTCCCCCCGGGACTAGCGGAGCCTACGAGCAGTACTTC. The encoded protein is CASSPPGTSGAYEQYF. The chain employs TRBV28 and TRBJ2-7; 11 bases map to TRBD2. The V segment lost 5 bases and the J segment 2 bases; nucleotides outside the gene matches: 8. Germline loops: CDR1 MDHEN, CDR2 SYDVKM. The CDR3 consists of 16 residues.